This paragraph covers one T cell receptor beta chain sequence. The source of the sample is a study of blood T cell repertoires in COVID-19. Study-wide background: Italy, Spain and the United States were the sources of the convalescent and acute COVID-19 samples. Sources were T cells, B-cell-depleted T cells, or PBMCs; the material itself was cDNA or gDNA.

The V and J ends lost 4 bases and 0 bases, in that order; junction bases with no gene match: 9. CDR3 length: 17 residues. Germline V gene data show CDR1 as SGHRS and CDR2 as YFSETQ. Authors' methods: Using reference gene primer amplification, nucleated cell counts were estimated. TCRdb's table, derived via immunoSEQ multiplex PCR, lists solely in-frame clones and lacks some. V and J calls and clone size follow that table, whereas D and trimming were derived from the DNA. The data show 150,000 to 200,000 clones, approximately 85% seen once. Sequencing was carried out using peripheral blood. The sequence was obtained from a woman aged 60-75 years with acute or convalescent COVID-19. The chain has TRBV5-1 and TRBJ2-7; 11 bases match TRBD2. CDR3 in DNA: TGCGCCAGCAGCGCCGGGACTAGCGGATCTTTCTCCTACGAGCAGTACTTC. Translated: CASSAGTSGSFSYEQYF. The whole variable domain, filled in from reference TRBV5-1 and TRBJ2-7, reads KAGVTQTPRYLIKTRGQQVTLSCSPISGHRSVSWYQQTPGQGLQFLFEYFSETQRNKGNFPGRFSGRQFSNSRSEMNVSTLELGDSALYLCASSAGTSGSFSYEQYFGPGTRLTVT.